Sequencing of this TCR beta chain was carried out in a study of T cells expressing NK-cell markers. On the study more broadly: Sorted CD3+CD56-NKG2C+, CD3+CD56+NKG2C- and CD3+CD56+NKG2C+ T cells were the source of the TCR beta repertoires.

No DNA is given; TCRdb re-called the 5' RACE reads and lists each CDR3 protein once. In total, the table holds about 540,000 distinct CDR3 sequences. The CDR3 spans 13 residues. This TCR was sampled from a man aged 18-30 years in good health. The sequenced sample was blood T cells: a sorted CD56 or NKG2C T cell subset, CD4+ or CD8+ T cells, or bulk PBMC T cells (not recorded which). The chain links TRBV12-3 or TRBV12-4 to TRBJ1-2; TCRdb's assignment of TRBD1 cannot be checked, as there is no DNA. CDR3 sequence reads: CASRKGHYYGYTF.